This T cell receptor (beta chain) was documented in a study of CD8+CD57+ T cells in acquired aplastic anemia. Study-wide results and limits: Patients and controls had in common twenty-nine CD8+ CDR3 sequences.

Trimming left V 6 bases short and J 0 bases short, with 10 bases between. The CDR3 length is 14 residues. CDR1 SNHLY and CDR2 FYNNEI come from the germline V gene. Genomic DNA served as template for TCR beta VDJ and CDR3 profiling. TCRdb re-called the reads with MiXCR, one entry per CDR3 protein. The sample yields approximately 200,000 distinct CDR3 sequences, 64% seen once. As to this clonotype: Its antigen is undetermined.

This chain links TRBV2 with TRBJ2-3; D is possibly TRBD2 (6 bases). The sequence was collected from a human donor with severe aplastic anemia or a healthy control (not recorded which). The sample taken for sequencing was sorted CD4+, CD8+, or CD8+CD57+ T cells (not recorded which) from PBMCs. As DNA, the CDR3 is TGTGCCAGCAGCGAAAGCGGGAGCACAGATACGCAGTATTTT. It is translated as CASSESGSTDTQYF.